The T cell receptor (beta chain) under discussion was sequenced for a study of blood T cells in healthy people across ages. The germline gives CDR1 MNHNY, CDR2 SVGAGI (reference sequence). This CDR3 has 17 amino acids. Together with a sample-barcoded 5' primer, a J-beta primer mix was included in a second PCR lasting about 6 to 11 cycles. Tags on each cDNA molecule came from a template-switch adaptor with 12 random nucleotides. TCRdb itself ran the 5' RACE reads through MiXCR, one entry per CDR3 protein. The table lists about 1.5 million distinct CDR3 sequences, around 39% of them singletons. Study-wide results and limits: Roughly linear declines in TCR beta diversity per million T cells occurred with age.

Caucasian, healthy and from Russia, the donors were aged between about 6 and 90. Peripheral blood, about 9.4 milliliters per donor, was collected. As for this clonotype: Its antigen is undetermined. Relative to the germline gene, one junction end is altered; a read error may explain this.

The sample was blood. This clonotype originated in a woman between 18 and 29 years old in good health. This sequence joins TRBV6-6 and TRBJ1-5; weak D call: TRBD1 (5 bases). DNA for the CDR3: TGTGCCAGCAGTTACTCGATTTGGGACTATAGCAATCAGCCCCGGCATTTT. It codes for CASSYSIWDYSNQPRHF.